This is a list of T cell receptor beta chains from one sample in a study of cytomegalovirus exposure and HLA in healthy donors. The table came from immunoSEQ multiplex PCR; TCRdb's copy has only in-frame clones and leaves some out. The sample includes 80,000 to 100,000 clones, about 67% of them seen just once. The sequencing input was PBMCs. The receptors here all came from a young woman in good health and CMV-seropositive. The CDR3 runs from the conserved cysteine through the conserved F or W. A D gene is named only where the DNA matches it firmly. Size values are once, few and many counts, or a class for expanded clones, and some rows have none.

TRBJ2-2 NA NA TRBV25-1 CASRTGNTGELFF TGTGCCAGCAGAACGGGGAACACCGGGGAGCTGTTTTTT
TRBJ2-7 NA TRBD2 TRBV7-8 CASSLGARERAYEQYF TGTGCCAGCAGCTTAGGAGCGCGGGAGAGGGCCTACGAGCAGTACTTC
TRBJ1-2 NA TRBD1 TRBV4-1 CASSVRQGHPAF TGCGCCAGCAGCGTCCGACAGGGACACCCTGCATTC
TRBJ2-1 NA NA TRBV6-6 CASSSDSSYNEQFF TGTGCCAGCAGTTCCGACAGCTCCTACAATGAGCAGTTCTTC
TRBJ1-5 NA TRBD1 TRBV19 CASNRQGSNQPQHF TGTGCCAGTAACCGACAGGGTAGCAATCAGCCCCAGCATTTT
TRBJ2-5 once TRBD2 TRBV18 CASSPSLAGGQETQYF TGTGCCAGCTCACCATCGCTAGCGGGGGGGCAAGAGACCCAGTACTTC
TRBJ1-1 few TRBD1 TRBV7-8 CASSSFGTGGRNTEAFF TGTGCCAGCAGCTCCTTCGGGACAGGGGGGAGGAACACTGAAGCTTTCTTT
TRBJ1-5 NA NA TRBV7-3 CASSLRRTCQPQHF TGTGCCAGCAGCTTAAGGAGAACGTGCCAGCCCCAGCATTTT
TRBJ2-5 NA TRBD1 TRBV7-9 CSSSFGLGQGAAGETQYF TGTTCCAGCAGCTTTGGTTTGGGACAGGGGGCAGCAGGGGAGACCCAGTACTTC
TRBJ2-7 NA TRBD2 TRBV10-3 CAISESASGYYEQYF TGTGCCATCAGTGAGTCGGCTAGCGGCTACTACGAGCAGTACTTC
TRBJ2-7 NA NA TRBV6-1 CASSEVGQGRSYEQYF TGTGCCAGCAGTGAAGTGGGGCAGGGGCGCTCCTACGAGCAGTACTTC
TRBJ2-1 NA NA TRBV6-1 CATNTGNSVGEQFF TGTGCCACAAATACAGGGAACTCTGTTGGTGAGCAGTTCTTC
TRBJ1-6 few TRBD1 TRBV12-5 CASGSFPSGQGNSPLHF TGTGCTAGTGGTTCTTTTCCCTCGGGACAGGGAAACTCACCCCTCCACTTT
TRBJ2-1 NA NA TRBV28 CASSFSTGYEQFF TGTGCCAGCAGTTTCTCTACAGGGTATGAGCAGTTCTTC
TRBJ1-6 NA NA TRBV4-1 CASSQEEAGKSPLHF TGCGCCAGCAGCCAAGAGGAGGCAGGAAAATCACCCCTCCACTTT
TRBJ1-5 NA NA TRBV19 CASSIKAGGNQPQHF TGTGCCAGTAGTATTAAGGCAGGGGGCAATCAGCCCCAGCATTTT
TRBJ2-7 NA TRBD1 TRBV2 CASSEWTGNGEQYF TGTGCCAGCAGTGAGTGGACAGGGAACGGCGAGCAGTACTTC
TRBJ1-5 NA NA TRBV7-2 CASSPPPGGGNQPQHF TGTGCCAGCAGCCCCCCCCCGGGAGGTGGCAATCAGCCCCAGCATTTT
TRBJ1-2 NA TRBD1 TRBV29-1 CSVEYGQGESGYGYTF TGCAGCGTTGAGTACGGACAGGGCGAAAGTGGGTATGGCTACACCTTC
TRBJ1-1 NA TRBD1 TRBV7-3 CASSQRTGDSEAFF TGTGCCAGCAGCCAAAGGACAGGAGACTCTGAAGCTTTCTTT
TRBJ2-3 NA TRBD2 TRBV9 CASSPRTSGATDTQYF TGTGCCAGCAGCCCTCGGACTAGCGGGGCCACAGATACGCAGTATTTT
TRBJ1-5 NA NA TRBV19 CASSMGAQPQHF TGTGCCAGTAGTATGGGGGCCCAGCCCCAGCATTTT
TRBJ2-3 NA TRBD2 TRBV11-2 CASSLAAGGPRDTQYF TGTGCCAGCAGCTTAGCAGCGGGGGGTCCGCGAGATACGCAGTATTTT
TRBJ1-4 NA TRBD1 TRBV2 CASRAVRGIEKLFF TGTGCCAGCAGGGCCGTCAGGGGGATTGAAAAACTGTTTTTT
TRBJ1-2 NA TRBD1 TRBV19 CASSITQGKGYTF TGTGCCAGTAGTATTACACAGGGGAAGGGCTACACCTTC
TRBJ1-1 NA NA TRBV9 CASSAAGGKAFF TGTGCCAGCAGCGCCGCAGGTGGTAAAGCTTTCTTT
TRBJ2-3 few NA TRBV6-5 CASSYDTSAGDTQYF TGTGCCAGCAGTTACGATACATCAGCGGGAGATACGCAGTATTTT
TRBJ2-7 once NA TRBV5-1 CASSLSPSSSYEQYF TGCGCCAGCAGCTTGTCCCCGTCGAGCTCCTACGAGCAGTACTTC
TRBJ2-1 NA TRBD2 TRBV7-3 CASSPRTSGRANEQFF TGTGCCAGCAGCCCACGGACTAGCGGGAGGGCCAATGAGCAGTTCTTC
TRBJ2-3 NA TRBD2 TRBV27 CASLPQRGFTDTQYF TGTGCCAGCCTTCCCCAGCGGGGTTTCACAGATACGCAGTATTTT
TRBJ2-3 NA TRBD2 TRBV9 CASSPSRSGGLPSTDTQYF TGTGCCAGCAGCCCCAGCAGGAGCGGGGGACTTCCTAGCACAGATACGCAGTATTTT
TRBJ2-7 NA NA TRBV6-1 CASSELRPIRRYEQYF TGTGCCAGCAGTGAACTCAGGCCTATCAGGCGCTACGAGCAGTACTTC
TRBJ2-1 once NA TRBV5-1 CASSLRQDNEQFF TGCGCCAGCAGCTTAAGACAGGACAATGAGCAGTTCTTC
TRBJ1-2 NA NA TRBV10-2 CASSESQLGGYGYTF TGCGCCAGCAGTGAGTCTCAATTGGGAGGCTATGGCTACACCTTC
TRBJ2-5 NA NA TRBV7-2 CASSLARETQYF TGTGCCAGCAGCTTAGCGCGTGAGACCCAGTACTTC
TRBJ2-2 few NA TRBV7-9 CASSPYSWELFF TGTGCCAGCAGCCCCTACTCCTGGGAGCTGTTTTTT
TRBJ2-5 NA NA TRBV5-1 CASSLVGQGTGETQYF TGCGCCAGCAGCTTGGTGGGGCAGGGGACGGGTGAGACCCAGTACTTC
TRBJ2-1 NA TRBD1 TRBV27 CASSPRLRDRGLLYNEQFF TGTGCCAGCAGTCCACGCTTAAGGGACAGGGGGCTCCTATACAATGAGCAGTTCTTC
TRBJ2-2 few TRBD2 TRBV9 CASSTSGSNTGELFF TGTGCCAGCAGCACTAGCGGGAGCAACACCGGGGAGCTGTTTTTT
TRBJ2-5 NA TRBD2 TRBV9 CASSVASSGLTLGETQYF TGTGCCAGCAGCGTAGCTTCTAGCGGCCTTACCCTGGGGGAGACCCAGTACTTC
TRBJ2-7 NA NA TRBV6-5 CASSRRGGLSYEQYF TGTGCCAGCAGCAGAAGGGGGGGCTTATCCTACGAGCAGTACTTC
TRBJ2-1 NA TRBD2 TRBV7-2 CASSPSGNYYNEQFF TGTGCCAGCAGCCCTAGCGGTAATTACTACAATGAGCAGTTCTTC
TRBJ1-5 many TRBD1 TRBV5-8 CASSRTGGPGQPQHF TGTGCCAGCAGCCGGACAGGGGGCCCGGGTCAGCCCCAGCATTTT
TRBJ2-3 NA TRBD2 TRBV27 CASSRMAGGFTDTQYF TGTGCCAGCAGTAGAATGGCGGGAGGGTTCACAGATACGCAGTATTTT
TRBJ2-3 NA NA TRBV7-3 CASSRRTSTDTQYF TGTGCCAGCAGCCGACGGACTAGCACAGATACGCAGTATTTT
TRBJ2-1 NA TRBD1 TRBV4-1 CASSPDRVRNNEQFF TGCGCCAGCAGCCCCGACAGGGTTCGGAACAATGAGCAGTTCTTC
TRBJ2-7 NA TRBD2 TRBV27 CASSVGGGRRTSYEQYF TGTGCCAGCAGTGTAGGCGGGGGGCGCCGGACAAGTTACGAGCAGTACTTC
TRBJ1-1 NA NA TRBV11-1 CASSLARGSEAFF TGTGCCAGCAGCTTAGCCAGGGGCTCTGAAGCTTTCTTT
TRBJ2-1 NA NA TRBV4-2 CASSQVAGSYNEQFF TGTGCCAGCAGCCAAGTCGCCGGCTCCTACAATGAGCAGTTCTTC